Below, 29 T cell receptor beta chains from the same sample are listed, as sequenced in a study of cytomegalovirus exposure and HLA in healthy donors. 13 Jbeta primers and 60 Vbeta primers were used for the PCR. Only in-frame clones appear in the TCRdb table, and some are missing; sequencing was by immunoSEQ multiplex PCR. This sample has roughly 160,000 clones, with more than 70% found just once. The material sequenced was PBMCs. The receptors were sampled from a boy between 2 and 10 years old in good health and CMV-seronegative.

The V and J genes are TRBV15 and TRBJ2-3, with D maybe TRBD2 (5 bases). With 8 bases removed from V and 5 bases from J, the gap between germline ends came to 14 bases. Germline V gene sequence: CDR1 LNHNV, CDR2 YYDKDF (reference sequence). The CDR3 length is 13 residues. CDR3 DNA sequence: TGTGCCACCCCCCGGGGTCGCAGAGATACGCAGTATTTT. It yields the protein CATPRGRRDTQYF.

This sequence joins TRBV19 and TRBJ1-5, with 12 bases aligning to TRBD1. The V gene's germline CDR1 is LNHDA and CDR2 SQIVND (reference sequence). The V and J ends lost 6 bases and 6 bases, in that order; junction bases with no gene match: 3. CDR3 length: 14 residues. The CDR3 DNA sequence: TGTGCCAGTAGGGGGACAGGGGGCACTCAGCCCCAGCATTTT. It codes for CASRGTGGTQPQHF. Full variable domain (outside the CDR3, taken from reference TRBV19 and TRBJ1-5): DGGITQSPKYLFRKEGQNVTLSCEQNLNHDAMYWYRQDPGQGLRLIYYSQIVNDFQKGDIAEGYSVSREKKESFPLTVTSAQKNPTAFYLCASRGTGGTQPQHFGDGTRLSIL.

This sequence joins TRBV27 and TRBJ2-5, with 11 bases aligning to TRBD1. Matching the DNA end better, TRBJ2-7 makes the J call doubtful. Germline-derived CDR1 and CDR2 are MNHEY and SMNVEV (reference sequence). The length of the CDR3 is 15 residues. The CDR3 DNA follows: TGTGCCAGCAGTCGGGGACAGGGGGAGGCCTACGAGCAGTACTTC. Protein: CASSRGQGEAYEQYF.

CDR3 nucleotides: TGTGCCAGCAGCGAGGACAGGGGGCAAAACATTCAGTACTTC. Its translation is CASSEDRGQNIQYF. V usage is TRBV9 and J usage is TRBJ2-4; 11 bases agree with TRBD1. Germline V gene data show CDR1 as SGDLS and CDR2 as YYNGEE. Unmatched junction bases numbered 1, after V lost 3 bases and J lost 5 bases. The CDR3 sequence is 14 residues long.

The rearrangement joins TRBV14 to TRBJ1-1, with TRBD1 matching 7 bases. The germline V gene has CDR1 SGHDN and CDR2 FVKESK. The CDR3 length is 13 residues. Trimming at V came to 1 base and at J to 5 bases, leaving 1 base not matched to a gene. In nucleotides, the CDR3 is TGTGCCAGCAGCCAAGTCAGGGGGACTGAAGCTTTCTTT. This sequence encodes CASSQVRGTEAFF.

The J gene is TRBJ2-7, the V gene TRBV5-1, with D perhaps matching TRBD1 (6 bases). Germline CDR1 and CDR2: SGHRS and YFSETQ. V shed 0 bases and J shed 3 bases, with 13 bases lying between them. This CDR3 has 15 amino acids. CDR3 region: CASSLDQGPLYEQYF. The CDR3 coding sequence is TGCGCCAGCAGCTTGGATCAGGGGCCCCTCTACGAGCAGTACTTC.

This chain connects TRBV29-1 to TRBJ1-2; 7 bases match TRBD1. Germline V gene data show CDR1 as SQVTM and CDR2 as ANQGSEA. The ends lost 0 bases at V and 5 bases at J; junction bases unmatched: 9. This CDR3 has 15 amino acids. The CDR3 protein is CSVEDWGQWSYGYTF. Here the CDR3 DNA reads TGCAGCGTTGAAGATTGGGGACAGTGGAGTTATGGCTACACCTTC.

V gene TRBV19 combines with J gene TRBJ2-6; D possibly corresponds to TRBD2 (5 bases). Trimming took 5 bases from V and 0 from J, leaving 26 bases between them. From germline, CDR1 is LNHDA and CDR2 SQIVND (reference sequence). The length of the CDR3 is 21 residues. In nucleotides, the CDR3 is TGTGCCAGTAGTGCCTTAACGGGGATGGGCCGGGTTAACTCTGGGGCCAACGTCCTGACTTTC. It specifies CASSALTGMGRVNSGANVLTF.

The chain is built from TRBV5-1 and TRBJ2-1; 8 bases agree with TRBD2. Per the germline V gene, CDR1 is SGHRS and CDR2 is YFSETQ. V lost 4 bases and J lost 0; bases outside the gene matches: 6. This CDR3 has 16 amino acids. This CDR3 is CASSRSSGSSYNEQFF. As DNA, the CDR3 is TGCGCCAGCAGCCGATCCAGCGGGAGCTCCTACAATGAGCAGTTCTTC.

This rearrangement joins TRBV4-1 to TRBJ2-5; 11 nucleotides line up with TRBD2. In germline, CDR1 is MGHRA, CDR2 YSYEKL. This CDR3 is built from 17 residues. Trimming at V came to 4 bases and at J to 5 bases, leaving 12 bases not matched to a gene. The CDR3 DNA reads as TGCGCCAGCAGCCCGATAGGGGCTAGCGGGAGGAGGGAGACCCAGTACTTC. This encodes CASSPIGASGRRETQYF.

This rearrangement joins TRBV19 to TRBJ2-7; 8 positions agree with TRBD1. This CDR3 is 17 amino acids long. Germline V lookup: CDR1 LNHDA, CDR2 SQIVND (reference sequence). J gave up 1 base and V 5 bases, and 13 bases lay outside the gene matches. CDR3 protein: CASSASLGDRGSYEQYF. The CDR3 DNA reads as TGTGCCAGTAGTGCATCTTTGGGAGACAGGGGATCCTACGAGCAGTACTTC.

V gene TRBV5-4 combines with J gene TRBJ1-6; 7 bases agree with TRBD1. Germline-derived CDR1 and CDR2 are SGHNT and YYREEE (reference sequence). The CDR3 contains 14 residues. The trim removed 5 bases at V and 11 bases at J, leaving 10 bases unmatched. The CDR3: CASSSGQESPPLHF. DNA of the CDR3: TGTGCCAGCAGTTCCGGACAGGAGAGTCCACCCCTCCACTTT.

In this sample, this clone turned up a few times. Here the CDR3 reads CASSLEPSDPETQYF. For the CDR3, the DNA is TGTGCCAGCAGCTTGGAGCCTAGCGACCCAGAGACCCAGTACTTC. V usage is TRBV5-4 and J usage is TRBJ2-5; possible D gene TRBD2, 6 bases. This CDR3 has 15 amino acids. Per the germline V gene, CDR1 is SGHNT and CDR2 is YYREEE (reference sequence). Trimming shortened V by 0 bases and J by 4 bases, and 13 bases separated the two germline ends.

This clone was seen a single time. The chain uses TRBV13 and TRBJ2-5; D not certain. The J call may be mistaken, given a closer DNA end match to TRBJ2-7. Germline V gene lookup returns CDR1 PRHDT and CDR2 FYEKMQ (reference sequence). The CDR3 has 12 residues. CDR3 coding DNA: TGTGCCAGCGGTAGTAGCCGCTACGAGCAGTACTTC. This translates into CASGSSRYEQYF.

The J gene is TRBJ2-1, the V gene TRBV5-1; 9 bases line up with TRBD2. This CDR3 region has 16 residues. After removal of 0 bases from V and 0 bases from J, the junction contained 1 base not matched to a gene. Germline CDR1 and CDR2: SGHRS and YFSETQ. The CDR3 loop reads CASSLGSGSSYNEQFF. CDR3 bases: TGCGCCAGCAGCTTGGGTAGCGGGAGCTCCTACAATGAGCAGTTCTTC. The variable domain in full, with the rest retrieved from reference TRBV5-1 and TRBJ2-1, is KAGVTQTPRYLIKTRGQQVTLSCSPISGHRSVSWYQQTPGQGLQFLFEYFSETQRNKGNFPGRFSGRQFSNSRSEMNVSTLELGDSALYLCASSLGSGSSYNEQFFGPGTRLTVL.

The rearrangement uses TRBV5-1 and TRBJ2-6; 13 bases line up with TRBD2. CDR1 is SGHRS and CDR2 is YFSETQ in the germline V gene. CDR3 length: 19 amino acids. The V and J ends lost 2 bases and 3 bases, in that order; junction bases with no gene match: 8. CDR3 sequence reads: CASSLTGTSGMIGANVLTF. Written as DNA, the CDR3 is TGCGCCAGCAGCTTAACCGGGACTAGCGGGATGATTGGGGCCAACGTCCTGACTTTC.

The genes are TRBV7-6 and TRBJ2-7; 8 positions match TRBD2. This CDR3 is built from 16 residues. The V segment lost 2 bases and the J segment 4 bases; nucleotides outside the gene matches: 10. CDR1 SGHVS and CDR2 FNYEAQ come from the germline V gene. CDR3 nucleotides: TGTGCCAGCAGCTTATATAGCGGGACATCCACTTACGAGCAGTACTTC. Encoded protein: CASSLYSGTSTYEQYF.

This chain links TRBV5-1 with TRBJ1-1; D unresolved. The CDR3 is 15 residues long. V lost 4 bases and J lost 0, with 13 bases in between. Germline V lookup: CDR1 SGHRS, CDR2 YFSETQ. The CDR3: CASSDQTSLNTEAFF. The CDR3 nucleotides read TGCGCCAGCAGCGACCAGACATCTCTGAACACTGAAGCTTTCTTT.

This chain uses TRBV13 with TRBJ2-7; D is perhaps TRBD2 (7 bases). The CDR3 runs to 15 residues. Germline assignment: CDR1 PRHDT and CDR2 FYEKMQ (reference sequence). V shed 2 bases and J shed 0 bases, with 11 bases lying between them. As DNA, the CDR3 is TGTGCCAGCAGCTTACAAGGGGGGGGCTCCTACGAGCAGTACTTC. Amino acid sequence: CASSLQGGGSYEQYF.

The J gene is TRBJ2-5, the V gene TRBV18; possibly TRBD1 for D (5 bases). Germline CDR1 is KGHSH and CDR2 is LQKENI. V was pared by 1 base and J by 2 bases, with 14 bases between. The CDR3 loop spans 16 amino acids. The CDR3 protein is CASSPLGSGPQETQYF. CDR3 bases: TGTGCCAGCTCACCACTAGGTTCAGGGCCACAAGAGACCCAGTACTTC.

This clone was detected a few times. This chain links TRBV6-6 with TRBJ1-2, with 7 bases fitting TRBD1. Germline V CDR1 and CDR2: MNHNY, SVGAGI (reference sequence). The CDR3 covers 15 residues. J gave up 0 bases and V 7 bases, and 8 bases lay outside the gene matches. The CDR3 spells CASTPTGAANYGYTF. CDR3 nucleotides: TGTGCCAGCACCCCTACAGGGGCCGCTAACTATGGCTACACCTTC.

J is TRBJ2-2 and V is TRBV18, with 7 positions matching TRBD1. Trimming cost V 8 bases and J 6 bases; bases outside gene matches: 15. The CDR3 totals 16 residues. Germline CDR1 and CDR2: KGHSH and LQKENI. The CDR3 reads CASAETGALGAGELFF. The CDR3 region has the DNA TGTGCCAGCGCAGAAACAGGGGCTCTGGGCGCCGGGGAGCTGTTTTTT.

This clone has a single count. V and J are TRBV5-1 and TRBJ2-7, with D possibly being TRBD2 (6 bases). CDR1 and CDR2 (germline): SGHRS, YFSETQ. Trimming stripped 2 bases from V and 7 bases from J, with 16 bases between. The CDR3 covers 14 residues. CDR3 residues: CASSFRTEAGEQYF. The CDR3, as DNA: TGCGCCAGCAGCTTCCGGACGGAGGCGGGGGAGCAGTACTTC.

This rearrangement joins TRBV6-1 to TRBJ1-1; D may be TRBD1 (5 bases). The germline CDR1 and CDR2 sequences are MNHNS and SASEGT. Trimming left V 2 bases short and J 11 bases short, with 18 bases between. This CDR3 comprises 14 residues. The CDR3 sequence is CASSERGSVGWAFF. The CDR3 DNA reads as TGTGCCAGCAGTGAAAGGGGTTCGGTGGGGTGGGCTTTCTTT.

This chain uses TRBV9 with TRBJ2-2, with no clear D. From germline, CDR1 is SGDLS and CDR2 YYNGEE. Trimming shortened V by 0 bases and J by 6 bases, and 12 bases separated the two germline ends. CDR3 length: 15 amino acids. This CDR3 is CASSVEGDWAGELFF. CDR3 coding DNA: TGTGCCAGCAGCGTAGAAGGAGATTGGGCCGGGGAGCTGTTTTTT.

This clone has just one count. In DNA form, the CDR3 reads TGTGCCATCAGTGATGGGTCAGGGACAAGGATCTATGGCTACACCTTC. It yields the protein CAISDGSGTRIYGYTF. This rearrangement joins TRBV10-3 to TRBJ1-2; maybe TRBD1 (6 bases). The CDR3 spans 16 residues. V shed 3 bases and J shed 4 bases, with 18 bases lying between them. Germline V CDR1 and CDR2: ENHRY, SYGVKD.

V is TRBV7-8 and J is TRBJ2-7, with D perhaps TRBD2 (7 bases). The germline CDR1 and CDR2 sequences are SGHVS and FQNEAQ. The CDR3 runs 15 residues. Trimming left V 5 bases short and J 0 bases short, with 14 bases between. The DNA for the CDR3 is TGTGCCAGCAGCAAGACAGGCGGGGGCTCCTACGAGCAGTACTTC. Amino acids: CASSKTGGGSYEQYF.

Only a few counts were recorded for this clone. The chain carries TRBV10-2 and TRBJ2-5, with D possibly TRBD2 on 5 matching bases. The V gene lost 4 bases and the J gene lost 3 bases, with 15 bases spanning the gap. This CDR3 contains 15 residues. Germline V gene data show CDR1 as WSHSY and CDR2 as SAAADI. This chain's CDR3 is CASSVSGSREETQYF. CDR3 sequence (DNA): TGCGCCAGCAGTGTGAGTGGGAGTCGGGAAGAGACCCAGTACTTC.

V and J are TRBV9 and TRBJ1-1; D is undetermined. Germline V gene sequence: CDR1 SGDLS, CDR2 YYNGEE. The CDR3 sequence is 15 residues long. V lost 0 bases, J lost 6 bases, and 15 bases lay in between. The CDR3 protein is CASSVEGEREAEAFF. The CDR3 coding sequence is TGTGCCAGCAGCGTAGAAGGAGAGCGGGAGGCTGAAGCTTTCTTT. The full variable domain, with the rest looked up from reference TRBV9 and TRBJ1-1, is DSGVTQTPKHLITATGQRVTLRCSPRSGDLSVYWYQQSLDQGLQFLIQYYNGEERAKGNILERFSAQQFPDLHSELNLSSLELGDSALYFCASSVEGEREAEAFFGQGTRLTVV.